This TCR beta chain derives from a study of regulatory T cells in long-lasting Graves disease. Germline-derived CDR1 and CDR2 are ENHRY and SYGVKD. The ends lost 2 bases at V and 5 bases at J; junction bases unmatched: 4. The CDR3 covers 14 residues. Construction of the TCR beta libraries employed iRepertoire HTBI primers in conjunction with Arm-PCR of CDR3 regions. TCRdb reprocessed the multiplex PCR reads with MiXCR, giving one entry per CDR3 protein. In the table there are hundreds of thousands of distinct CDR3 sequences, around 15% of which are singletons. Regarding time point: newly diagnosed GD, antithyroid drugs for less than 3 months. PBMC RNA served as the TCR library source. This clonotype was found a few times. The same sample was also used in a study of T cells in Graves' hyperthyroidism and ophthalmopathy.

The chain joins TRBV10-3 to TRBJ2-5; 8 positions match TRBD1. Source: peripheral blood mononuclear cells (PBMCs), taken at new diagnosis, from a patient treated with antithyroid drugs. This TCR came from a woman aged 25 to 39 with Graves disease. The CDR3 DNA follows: TGTGCCATCAGTGAGGATTGGACAGGGGAGACCCAGTACTTC. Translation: CAISEDWTGETQYF.